This T cell receptor beta chain is drawn from a study of blood T cell repertoires in COVID-19. A PCR-confirmed or clinician-diagnosed COVID-19 case had contacted exposed participants within 2 weeks of entry. Method: immunoSEQ multiplex PCR; TCRdb's copy keeps in-frame clones and lacks some. Among about 370,000 clones listed, about 89% were seen once. Trimming took off 4 bases at V and 3 bases at J, with 11 bases between the two ends. The CDR3 covers 14 residues. Germline loops: CDR1 SGHKS, CDR2 YYEKEE (reference sequence). The receptor comes from a woman in her forties who had been exposed to COVID-19. The chain joins TRBV5-5 to TRBJ1-5; no reliable D call. Source material: PBMCs or T cells enriched from blood (not recorded which). The DNA for the CDR3 is TGTGCCAGCAGCCTCGGCGGGGTCAATCAGCCCCAGCATTTT. Amino acid sequence: CASSLGGVNQPQHF.